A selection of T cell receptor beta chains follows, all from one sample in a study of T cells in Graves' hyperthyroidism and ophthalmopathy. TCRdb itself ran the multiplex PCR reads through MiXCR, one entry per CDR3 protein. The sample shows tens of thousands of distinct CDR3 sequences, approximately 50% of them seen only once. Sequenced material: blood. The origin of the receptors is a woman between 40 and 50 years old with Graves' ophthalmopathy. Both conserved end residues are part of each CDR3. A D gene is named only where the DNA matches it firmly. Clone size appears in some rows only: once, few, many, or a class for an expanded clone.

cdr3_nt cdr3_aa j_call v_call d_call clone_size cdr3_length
TGTGCCAGCGGCGAAAACAGAGAGAAGGCCACAGATACGCAGTATTTT CASGENREKATDTQYF TRBJ2-3 TRBV9 - - 16
TGTGCTAGTGGTTCCCCTAAGGGGTTTGAAGCTTTCTTT CASGSPKGFEAFF TRBJ1-1 TRBV12-5 - - 13
TGTGCCAGCAGCCAAGACTGGGAGGGATCCTACAATGAGCAGTTCTTC CASSQDWEGSYNEQFF TRBJ2-1 TRBV4-2 TRBD2 many 16
TGTGCCAGCAGCCGAATATGGGGAGGTGAGACCCAGTACTTC CASSRIWGGETQYF TRBJ2-5 TRBV7-2 - many 14
TGTGCCAGCAGCGAAGGGAGCCCGGACGACTACGAGCAGTACTTC CASSEGSPDDYEQYF TRBJ2-7 TRBV11-2 - many 15
TGTGCCAGCAGCCACAGGGCTAGCGGAACCTACGAGCAGTACTTC CASSHRASGTYEQYF TRBJ2-7 TRBV11-3 - many 15
TGTGCCAGCAGTTACCGTGGACAGGGGACCTACGAGCAGTACTTC CASSYRGQGTYEQYF TRBJ2-7 TRBV6-5 TRBD1 many 15
TGCAGCGTTGGTAACACTGAAGCTTTCTTT CSVGNTEAFF TRBJ1-1 TRBV29-1 - once 10
TGTGCCAGCAGCCGATACACAGATACGCAGTATTTT CASSRYTDTQYF TRBJ2-3 TRBV12-3/TRBV12-4 - - 12
TGCAGTGCTAGAGATCCAGGGGTCGGCTCCTACAATGAGCAGTTCTTC CSARDPGVGSYNEQFF TRBJ2-1 TRBV20-1 - - 16
TGTGCCATCAGTTCAGGGACTATAGAGCAGTTCTTC CAISSGTIEQFF TRBJ2-1 TRBV10-3 TRBD2 - 12
TGTGCCAGCAGCTTGAGCGGGAGATACGAGCAGTACTTC CASSLSGRYEQYF TRBJ2-7 TRBV5-8 TRBD2 - 13
TGCAGTGCTAGCTCCGGGACTAGCGGGACAAGAGTCGAGCAGTACTTC CSASSGTSGTRVEQYF TRBJ2-7 TRBV20-1 TRBD2 - 16
TGTGCCAGCAGTGTCTACGACGAGCAGTACTTC CASSVYDEQYF TRBJ2-7 TRBV2 - - 11
TGTGCCATCAGTGAGTCTGGGGGAGGGGCCCACAATGAGCAGTTCTTC CAISESGGGAHNEQFF TRBJ2-1 TRBV10-3 TRBD2 once 16
TGCGCCAGCAGCCAACCCCGGGACATCTATGGCTACACCTTC CASSQPRDIYGYTF TRBJ1-2 TRBV4-1 - many 14
TGTGCCAGCAGTTACGGGGGGAAAGAGACCCAGTACTTC CASSYGGKETQYF TRBJ2-5 TRBV6-5 - many 13
TGCAGTGCTAGAGGGGCCGGGGGGACAGGGGATTCACCCCTCCACTTT CSARGAGGTGDSPLHF TRBJ1-6 TRBV20-1 TRBD1 many 16
TGTGCCAGCAGCTTAGAAGGACTAGCGGGGGACGTCCTGACTTTC CASSLEGLAGDVLTF TRBJ2-6 TRBV11-2 TRBD2 - 15
TGTGCCAGCAGCCTTGGGACAGGGCGCGAAAAACTGTTTTTT CASSLGTGREKLFF TRBJ1-4 TRBV5-5 TRBD1 - 14
TGTGCCAGCAGTGCAACAGGGGTGAACGTCCTGACTTTC CASSATGVNVLTF TRBJ2-6 TRBV2 TRBD1 - 13
TGCGCCAGCGGCCAAGATGCCCGAGGACAGGCCTGCGAGCAGTACTTC CASGQDARGQACEQYF TRBJ2-7 TRBV4-1 TRBD1 once 16
TGTGCCAGTAGTATCCTATCCGGGGACGCTGGAAACACCATATATTTT CASSILSGDAGNTIYF TRBJ1-3 TRBV19 - many 16
TGTGCCAGCAGCTTAACTAGAGGGCATGAGCAGTTCTTC CASSLTRGHEQFF TRBJ2-1 TRBV7-2 - once 13
TGTGCCAGCAGCAACTTGTACAGAACGACCTATGGCTACACCTTC CASSNLYRTTYGYTF TRBJ1-2 TRBV11-2 - many 15
TGTGCCAGCAGCTTAGAGGGGGTTGCTGGCACCGGGGAGCTGTTTTTT CASSLEGVAGTGELFF TRBJ2-2 TRBV13 - - 16
TGTGCCAGCAGCACTTGGACTACCGGCCAACTAGCCAAAAACATTCAGTACTTC CASSTWTTGQLAKNIQYF TRBJ2-4 TRBV6-2/TRBV6-3 - few 18
TGTGCCAGCAGCCCAAACCCCTCTTTCAGTTCGTCCTACAATGAGCAGTTCTTC CASSPNPSFSSSYNEQFF TRBJ2-1 TRBV12-3/TRBV12-4 - many 18
TGTGCCAGCAGCTTAACCGGGAGGAGTGACGAGCAGTACTTC CASSLTGRSDEQYF TRBJ2-7 TRBV11-2 TRBD2 few 14
TGCGCCAGCAGCTTGGGACTAGCGGGGGGGGGCACCGGGGAGCTGTTTTTT CASSLGLAGGGTGELFF TRBJ2-2 TRBV4-3 TRBD2 many 17
TGTGCCAGCAGTGCAAATAGGACCGAACATAGCAATCAGCCCCAGCATTTT CASSANRTEHSNQPQHF TRBJ1-5 TRBV25-1 - many 17
TGTGCCAGTAGTATTCTAGCGGGCGACAATGAGCAGTTCTTC CASSILAGDNEQFF TRBJ2-1 TRBV19 TRBD2 - 14
TGTGCCAGTAGTATAGTCTACTCCCCCGGGGACAACGTCCTGACTTTC CASSIVYSPGDNVLTF TRBJ2-6 TRBV19 - - 16
TGTGCCAGCAGAATAGCGGGGGGTTCCGAGACCCAGTACTTC CASRIAGGSETQYF TRBJ2-5 TRBV12-3/TRBV12-4 TRBD2 - 14
TGTGCCAGCAGCCCCGGACTAGCGGGAGATTCCTCCTACAATGAGCAGTTCTTC CASSPGLAGDSSYNEQFF TRBJ2-1 TRBV7-6 TRBD2 - 18
TGCAGTGCTAGAGATGCGGGGAGCCATGGCTACACCTTC CSARDAGSHGYTF TRBJ1-2 TRBV20-1 - - 13
TGCAGTGCGTCCGAGGCCCTCTATGGCTACACCTTC CSASEALYGYTF TRBJ1-2 TRBV20-1 - medium-sized 12
TGTGCCAGCAGTCGAGATGTGGGAAACACTGAAGCTTTCTTT CASSRDVGNTEAFF TRBJ1-1 TRBV2 - many 14
TGTGCCCTAAAAAGGAGTGGAAACACCATATATTTT CALKRSGNTIYF TRBJ1-3 TRBV30 - - 12
TGTGCCAGCAGTGTAAGCGGACAGGGGGCGAATCAGCCCCAGCATTTT CASSVSGQGANQPQHF TRBJ1-5 TRBV2 TRBD1 - 16
TGCGCCAGCAGCGATGGGACGGTGAACACTGAAGCTTTCTTT CASSDGTVNTEAFF TRBJ1-1 TRBV4-3 - many 14
TGTGCCAGCAGTTACACCCCCGGGCCCCCTGTGGGCTATGGCTACACCTTC CASSYTPGPPVGYGYTF TRBJ1-2 TRBV6-5 - many 17
TGCAGTGCTACGGGCGGAGCGGGAGGGCACGAGCAGTACTTC CSATGGAGGHEQYF TRBJ2-7 TRBV20-1 TRBD2 - 14
TGTGCCAGCAGCTTGCGACTAGCCCAGAACACAGATACGCAGTATTTT CASSLRLAQNTDTQYF TRBJ2-3 TRBV5-6 TRBD2 many 16
TGTGCCAGCAGTTACTCGGGGGGCTTTGAGGGCTACACCTTC CASSYSGGFEGYTF TRBJ1-2 TRBV6-5 - many 14
TGTGCCAGCAGCTTGGGCGGCCAAGAGACCCAGTACTTC CASSLGGQETQYF TRBJ2-5 TRBV7-6 - medium-sized 13
TGTGCCAGCAGAGCTCCAGGGGTAGATTTGGATGAGCAGTTCTTC CASRAPGVDLDEQFF TRBJ2-1 TRBV6-1 - few 15
TGCAGCAGTAGAACCGGGACACGCAATGAGCAGTTCTTC CSSRTGTRNEQFF TRBJ2-1 TRBV29-1 - once 13
TGCGCCAGCAGTGAGAACGGCTATGGCTACACCTTC CASSENGYGYTF TRBJ1-2 TRBV10-1 - - 12